Shown below are 14 T cell receptor beta chains from a single sample sequenced in a study of blood T cell repertoires in COVID-19. Clones were read by immunoSEQ multiplex PCR, and TCRdb kept only the in-frame ones, dropping some. The table includes under 75,000 clones, approximately 79% detected once. The sample was peripheral blood. The source of these receptors is a woman aged 70 to 79 with acute or convalescent COVID-19.

The rearrangement links TRBV5-4 to TRBJ1-2, with D possibly being TRBD1 (6 bases). Trimming cost V 2 bases and J 4 bases, with 15 bases left between them. Germline lookup yields CDR1 SGHNT and CDR2 YYREEE (reference sequence). This CDR3 comprises 15 residues. CDR3 region: CASSFGGGRSYGYTF. The DNA of the CDR3 is TGTGCCAGCAGCTTTGGGGGGGGGCGGAGCTATGGCTACACCTTC.

The rearrangement uses TRBV5-4 and TRBJ2-3, with 13 positions matching TRBD2. CDR3 length: 18 residues. With 0 bases clipped from V and 0 bases from J, the junction kept 4 bases outside the gene matches. The V gene's germline CDR1 is SGHNT and CDR2 YYREEE (reference sequence). The CDR3 DNA follows: TGTGCCAGCAGCTTGGGACTAGCGGGGGGCGGTAGCACAGATACGCAGTATTTT. The encoded protein is CASSLGLAGGGSTDTQYF. The entire variable domain, with the rest obtained from reference TRBV5-4 and TRBJ2-3, is as follows: ETGVTQSPTHLIKTRGQQVTLRCSSQSGHNTVSWYQQALGQGPQFIFQYYREEENGRGNFPPRFSGLQFPNYSSELNVNALELDDSALYLCASSLGLAGGGSTDTQYFGPGTRLTVL.

The chain carries TRBV6-6 and TRBJ1-1; D unclear. The CDR3 consists of 11 residues. Trimming shortened V by 8 bases and J by 1 base, and 5 bases separated the two germline ends. Germline assignment: CDR1 MNHNY and CDR2 SVGAGI (reference sequence). CDR3 region: CASLANTEAFF. The DNA for the CDR3 is TGTGCCAGCTTAGCGAACACTGAAGCTTTCTTT.

The chain is built from TRBV4-1 and TRBJ2-7; TRBD2 is a possible D gene (6 bases). Trimming removed 1 base at V and 0 bases at J, with 19 bases between. Germline V gives CDR1 MGHRA, CDR2 YSYEKL. This CDR3 spans 18 amino acids. The CDR3 sequence is CASSQGRGRSRSSYEQYF. The CDR3 DNA is TGCGCCAGCAGCCAAGGGAGAGGGAGGTCGCGGAGCTCCTACGAGCAGTACTTC.

The chain combines TRBV2 with TRBJ1-1, with D maybe TRBD1 (6 bases). The germline V and J ends were trimmed by 5 bases and 4 bases, with 11 bases remaining between them. Germline assignment: CDR1 SNHLY and CDR2 FYNNEI. This CDR3 has 13 amino acids. The CDR3 reads CASSLTRGTEAFF. The CDR3, as DNA: TGTGCCAGCAGTCTTACCAGGGGCACTGAAGCTTTCTTT.

This chain uses TRBV28 with TRBJ1-5; 11 positions match TRBD1. CDR3 length: 15 residues. V dropped 2 bases and J dropped 4; count of bases not matched to a gene: 1. Germline-derived CDR1 and CDR2 are MDHEN and SYDVKM. CDR3 amino acids: CASSLGTGGNQPQHF. The CDR3 bases are TGTGCCAGCAGTTTAGGGACAGGGGGGAATCAGCCCCAGCATTTT.

The chain uses TRBV20-1 and TRBJ2-7; 16 nucleotides match TRBD2. There are 18 residues in the CDR3. In germline, CDR1 is DFQATT, CDR2 SNEGSKA (reference sequence). J gave up 6 bases and V 3 bases, and 14 bases lay outside the gene matches. CDR3 in amino acids: CSASPLSPGLAGGPEQYF. CDR3 coding DNA: TGCAGTGCTAGTCCACTATCGCCGGGACTAGCGGGGGGGCCCGAGCAGTACTTC.

This rearrangement joins TRBV5-1 to TRBJ2-3, with D possibly TRBD2 on 6 matching bases. Trimming shortened V by 0 bases and J by 2 bases, and 7 bases separated the two germline ends. The germline gives CDR1 SGHRS, CDR2 YFSETQ. CDR3 size: 14 residues. The CDR3 sequence is CASSLERVTDTQYF. The CDR3 nucleotides read TGCGCCAGCAGCTTGGAGCGGGTCACAGATACGCAGTATTTT. The variable domain in full, completed from reference TRBV5-1 and TRBJ2-3, reads KAGVTQTPRYLIKTRGQQVTLSCSPISGHRSVSWYQQTPGQGLQFLFEYFSETQRNKGNFPGRFSGRQFSNSRSEMNVSTLELGDSALYLCASSLERVTDTQYFGPGTRLTVL.

The V call is TRBV11-2, the J call TRBJ2-5; 9 bases map to TRBD2. CDR3 length: 15 amino acids. J was trimmed by 6 bases and V by 5 bases; bases with no gene match: 10. CDR1 is SGHAT, CDR2 FQNNGV, per germline. Here the CDR3 DNA reads TGTGCCAGCAGCCACGGGGCGCGGGGGGGCAAGACCCAGTACTTC. This sequence encodes CASSHGARGGKTQYF.

The V call is TRBV21-1, the J call TRBJ1-2; TRBD1, the D gene given by the table, was not confirmed from the DNA. TRBV21-1 is a listed pseudogene. The CDR3 spans 13 residues. The CDR3 spells CASSRGRHYGYTF. The CDR3 coding sequence is TGTGCCAGCAGCAGGGGGCGTCACTATGGCTACACCTTC.

The CDR3 nucleotides are TGCAGTGCTAGTCCGGGGGCTGGAAACACCATATATTTT. This sequence encodes CSASPGAGNTIYF. The J gene is TRBJ1-3, the V gene TRBV20-1; D might be TRBD1 (5 bases). The CDR3 contains 13 residues. From germline, CDR1 is DFQATT and CDR2 SNEGSKA (reference sequence). Trimming removed 3 bases at V and 2 bases at J, with 8 bases between.

The rearrangement uses TRBV2 and TRBJ2-3; weak D call: TRBD2 (6 bases). Germline CDR1 reads SNHLY; CDR2 reads FYNNEI. This CDR3 has 15 residues. The ends were cut back, 4 bases at V and 1 base at J, with 12 bases in the middle. Here the CDR3 DNA reads TGTGCCAGCAGTGTGGGCGGGGCCGGCACAGATACGCAGTATTTT. Its translation is CASSVGGAGTDTQYF.

This clone was recorded only once. This chain's CDR3 is CASMRASFETQYF. The CDR3 nucleotides are TGTGCCAGCATGAGGGCTAGTTTCGAGACCCAGTACTTC. This rearrangement joins TRBV2 to TRBJ2-5, with a tentative D call TRBD2 (5 bases). The CDR3 runs 13 residues. Germline CDR1 reads SNHLY; CDR2 reads FYNNEI. Trimming left V 7 bases short and J 5 bases short, with 14 bases between.

The chain is built from TRBV2 and TRBJ2-1; 15 bases are shared with TRBD2. V was pared by 5 bases and J by 9 bases, with 14 bases of the junction left unmatched. The V gene's germline CDR1 is SNHLY and CDR2 FYNNEI. The CDR3 totals 18 residues. The CDR3 sequence: CASSRGLAGGQTTSEQFF. CDR3 sequence (DNA): TGTGCCAGCAGTCGGGGACTAGCGGGGGGCCAAACCACAAGTGAGCAGTTCTTC.